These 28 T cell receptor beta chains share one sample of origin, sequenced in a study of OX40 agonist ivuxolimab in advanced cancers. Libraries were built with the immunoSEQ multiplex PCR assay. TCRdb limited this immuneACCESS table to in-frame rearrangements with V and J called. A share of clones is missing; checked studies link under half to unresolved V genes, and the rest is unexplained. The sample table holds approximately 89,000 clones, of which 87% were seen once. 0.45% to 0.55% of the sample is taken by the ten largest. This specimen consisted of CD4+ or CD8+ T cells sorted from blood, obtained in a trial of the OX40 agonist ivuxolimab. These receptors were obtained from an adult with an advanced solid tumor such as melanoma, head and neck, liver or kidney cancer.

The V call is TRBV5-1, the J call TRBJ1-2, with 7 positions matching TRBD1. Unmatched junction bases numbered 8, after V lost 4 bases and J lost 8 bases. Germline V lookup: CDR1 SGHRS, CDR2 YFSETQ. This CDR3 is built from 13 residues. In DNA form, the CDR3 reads TGCGCCAGCAGCCTAACAGGGGAAGGCGGCTACACCTTC. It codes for CASSLTGEGGYTF.

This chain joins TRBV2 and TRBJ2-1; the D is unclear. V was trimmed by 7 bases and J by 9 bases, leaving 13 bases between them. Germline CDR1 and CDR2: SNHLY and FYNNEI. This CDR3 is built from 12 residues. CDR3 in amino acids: CASNHLVVEQFF. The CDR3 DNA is TGTGCCAGCAACCATCTAGTGGTTGAGCAGTTCTTC.

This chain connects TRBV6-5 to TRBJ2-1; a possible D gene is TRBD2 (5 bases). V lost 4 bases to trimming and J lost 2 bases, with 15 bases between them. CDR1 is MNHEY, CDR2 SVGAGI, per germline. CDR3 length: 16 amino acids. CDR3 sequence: CASSSSRGAAYNEQFF. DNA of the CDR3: TGTGCCAGCAGTTCCTCTCGGGGAGCGGCCTACAATGAGCAGTTCTTC.

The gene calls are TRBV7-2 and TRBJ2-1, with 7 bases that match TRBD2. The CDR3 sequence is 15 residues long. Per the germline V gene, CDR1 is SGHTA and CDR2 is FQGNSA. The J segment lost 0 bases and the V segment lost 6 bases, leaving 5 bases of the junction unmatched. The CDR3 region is CASRTGGSSYNEQFF. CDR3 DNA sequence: TGTGCCAGCAGGACGGGGGGAAGCTCCTACAATGAGCAGTTCTTC.

CDR3 nucleotides: TGTGCCAGCAGCCCCCGAGGTGGGATCTCGGGATCACCCCTCCACTTT. This sequence encodes CASSPRGGISGSPLHF. The chain links TRBV9 to TRBJ1-6; D is unresolved. Germline V gene lookup returns CDR1 SGDLS and CDR2 YYNGEE. This CDR3 region has 16 residues. Trimming shortened V by 4 bases and J by 10 bases, and 21 bases separated the two germline ends.

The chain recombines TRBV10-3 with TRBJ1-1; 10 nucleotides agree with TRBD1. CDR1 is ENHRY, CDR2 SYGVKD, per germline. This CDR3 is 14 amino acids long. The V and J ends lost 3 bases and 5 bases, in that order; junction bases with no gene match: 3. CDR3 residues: CAISEKGQGTEAFF. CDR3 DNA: TGTGCCATCAGTGAAAAGGGACAGGGGACTGAAGCTTTCTTT.

The CDR3 DNA reads TGTGCCAGCAGCGTAGAGGTCGGTGTGGAGACCCAGTACTTC. Translated, it gives CASSVEVGVETQYF. V and J are TRBV9 and TRBJ2-5; D is unclear. This CDR3 contains 14 residues. V lost 0 bases and J 5 bases, leaving 11 bases between the germline ends. CDR1 is SGDLS, CDR2 YYNGEE, per germline.

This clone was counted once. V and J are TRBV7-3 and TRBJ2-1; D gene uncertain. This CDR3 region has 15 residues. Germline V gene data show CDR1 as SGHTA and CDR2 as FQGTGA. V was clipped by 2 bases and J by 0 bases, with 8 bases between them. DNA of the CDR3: TGTGCCAGCAGCTTAGGGGATAGCTCCTACAATGAGCAGTTCTTC. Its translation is CASSLGDSSYNEQFF.

The CDR3 loop reads CASSYRTGSYEQYF. The CDR3 coding sequence is TGTGCCAGCAGTTACCGGACAGGATCCTACGAGCAGTACTTC. V is TRBV6-6 and J is TRBJ2-7, with 7 bases that match TRBD1. The CDR3 sequence is 14 residues long. Germline values: CDR1 MNHNY, CDR2 SVGAGI (reference sequence). V lost 2 bases, J lost 1 base, and 2 bases stayed unmatched.

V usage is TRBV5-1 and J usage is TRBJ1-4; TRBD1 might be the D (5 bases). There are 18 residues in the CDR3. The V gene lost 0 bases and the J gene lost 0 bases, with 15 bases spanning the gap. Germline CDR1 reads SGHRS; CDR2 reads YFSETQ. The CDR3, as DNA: TGCGCCAGCAGCTTGGCCAAGACAGTTCTTGCAACTAATGAAAAACTGTTTTTT. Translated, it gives CASSLAKTVLATNEKLFF.

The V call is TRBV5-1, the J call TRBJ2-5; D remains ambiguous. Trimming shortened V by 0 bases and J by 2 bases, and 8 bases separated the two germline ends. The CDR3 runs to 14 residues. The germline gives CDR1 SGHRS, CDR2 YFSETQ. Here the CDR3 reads CASSLGGRQETQYF. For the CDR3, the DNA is TGCGCCAGCAGCTTGGGGGGAAGGCAAGAGACCCAGTACTTC.

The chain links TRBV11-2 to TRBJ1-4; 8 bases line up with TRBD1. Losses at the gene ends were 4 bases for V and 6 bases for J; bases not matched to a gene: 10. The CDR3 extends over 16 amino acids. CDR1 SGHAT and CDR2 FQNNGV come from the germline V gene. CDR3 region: CASSSRQTGADEKLFF. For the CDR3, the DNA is TGTGCCAGCAGCTCCCGCCAGACAGGGGCGGATGAAAAACTGTTTTTT.

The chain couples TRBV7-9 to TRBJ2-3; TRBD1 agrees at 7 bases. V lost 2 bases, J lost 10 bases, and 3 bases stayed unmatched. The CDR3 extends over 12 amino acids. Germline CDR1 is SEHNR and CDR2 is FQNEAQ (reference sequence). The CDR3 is CASSLRQGAQYF. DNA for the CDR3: TGTGCCAGCAGCTTAAGACAGGGAGCGCAGTATTTT.

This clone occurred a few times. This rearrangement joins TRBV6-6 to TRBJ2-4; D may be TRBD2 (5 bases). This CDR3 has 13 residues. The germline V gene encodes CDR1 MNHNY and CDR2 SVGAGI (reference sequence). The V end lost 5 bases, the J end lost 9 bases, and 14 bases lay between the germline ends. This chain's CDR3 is CASSAGSQSIQYF. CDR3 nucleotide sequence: TGTGCCAGCAGTGCGGGTTCGCAAAGCATTCAGTACTTC.

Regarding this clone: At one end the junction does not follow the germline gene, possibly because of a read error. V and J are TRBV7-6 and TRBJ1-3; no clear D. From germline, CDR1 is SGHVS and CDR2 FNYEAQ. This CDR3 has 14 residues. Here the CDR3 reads CAGSRGNSGNTIYF. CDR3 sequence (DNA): TGTGCCGGCAGCCGAGGAAACTCTGGAAACACCATATATTTT. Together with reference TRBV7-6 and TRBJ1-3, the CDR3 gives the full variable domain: GAGVSQSPRYKVTKRGQDVALRCDPISGHVSLYWYRQALGQGPEFLTYFNYEAQQDKSGLPNDRFSAERPEGSISTLTIQRTEQRDSAMYRCAGSRGNSGNTIYFGEGSWLTVV.

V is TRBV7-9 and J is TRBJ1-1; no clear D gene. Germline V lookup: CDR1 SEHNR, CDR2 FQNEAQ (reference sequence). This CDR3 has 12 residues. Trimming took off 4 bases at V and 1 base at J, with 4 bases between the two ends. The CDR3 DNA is TGTGCCAGCAGCTACCGGAACACTGAAGCTTTCTTT. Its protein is CASSYRNTEAFF.

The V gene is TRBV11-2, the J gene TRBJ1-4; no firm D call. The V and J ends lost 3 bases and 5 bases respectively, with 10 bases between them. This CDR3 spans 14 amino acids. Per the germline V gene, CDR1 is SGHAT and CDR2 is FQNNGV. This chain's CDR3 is CASSLGGRNEKLFF. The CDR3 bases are TGTGCCAGCAGCTTGGGCGGACGGAATGAAAAACTGTTTTTT.

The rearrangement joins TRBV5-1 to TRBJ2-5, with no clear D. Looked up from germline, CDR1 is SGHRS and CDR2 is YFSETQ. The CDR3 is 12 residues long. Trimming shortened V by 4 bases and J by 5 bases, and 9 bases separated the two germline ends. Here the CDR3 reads CASSRVEETQYF. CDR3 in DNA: TGCGCCAGCAGCCGAGTGGAGGAGACCCAGTACTTC. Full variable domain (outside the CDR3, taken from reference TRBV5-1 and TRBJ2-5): KAGVTQTPRYLIKTRGQQVTLSCSPISGHRSVSWYQQTPGQGLQFLFEYFSETQRNKGNFPGRFSGRQFSNSRSEMNVSTLELGDSALYLCASSRVEETQYFGPGTRLLVL.

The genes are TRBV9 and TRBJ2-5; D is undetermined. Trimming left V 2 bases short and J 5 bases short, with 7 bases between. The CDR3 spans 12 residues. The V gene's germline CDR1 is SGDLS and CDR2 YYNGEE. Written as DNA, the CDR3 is TGTGCCAGCAGCGTCCACGGGGAGACCCAGTACTTC. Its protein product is CASSVHGETQYF.

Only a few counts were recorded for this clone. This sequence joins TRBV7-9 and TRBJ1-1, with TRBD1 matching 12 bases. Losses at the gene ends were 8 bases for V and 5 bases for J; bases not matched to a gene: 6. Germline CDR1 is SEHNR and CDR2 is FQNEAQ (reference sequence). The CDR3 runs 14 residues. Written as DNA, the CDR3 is TGTGCCAGCGGTGGGGGACAGGGGGCGACTGAAGCTTTCTTT. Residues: CASGGGQGATEAFF. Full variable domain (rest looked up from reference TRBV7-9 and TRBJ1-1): DTGVSQNPRHKITKRGQNVTFRCDPISEHNRLYWYRQTLGQGPEFLTYFQNEAQLEKSRLLSDRFSAERPKGSFSTLEIQRTEQGDSAMYLCASGGGQGATEAFFGQGTRLTVV.

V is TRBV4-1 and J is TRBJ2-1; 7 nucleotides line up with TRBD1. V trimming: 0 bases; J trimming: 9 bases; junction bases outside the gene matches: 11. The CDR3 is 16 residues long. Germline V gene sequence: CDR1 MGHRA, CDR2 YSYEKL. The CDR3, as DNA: TGCGCCAGCAGCCAAGATACGGACAGGTCAAGGCGTGAGCAGTTCTTC. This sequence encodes CASSQDTDRSRREQFF.

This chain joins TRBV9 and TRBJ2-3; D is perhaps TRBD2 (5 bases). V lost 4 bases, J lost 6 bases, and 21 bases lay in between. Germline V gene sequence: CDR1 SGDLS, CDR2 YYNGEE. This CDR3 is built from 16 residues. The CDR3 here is CASSLSGGPRGDTQYF. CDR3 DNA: TGTGCCAGCAGCCTCTCGGGCGGGCCTCGTGGGGATACGCAGTATTTT.

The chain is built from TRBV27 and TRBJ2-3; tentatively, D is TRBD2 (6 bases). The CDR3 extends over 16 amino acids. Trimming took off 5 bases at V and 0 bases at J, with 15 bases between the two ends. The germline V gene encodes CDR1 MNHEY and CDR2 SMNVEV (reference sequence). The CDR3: CASSTAGTASTDTQYF. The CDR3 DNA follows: TGTGCCAGCAGTACGGCGGGAACAGCAAGCACAGATACGCAGTATTTT.

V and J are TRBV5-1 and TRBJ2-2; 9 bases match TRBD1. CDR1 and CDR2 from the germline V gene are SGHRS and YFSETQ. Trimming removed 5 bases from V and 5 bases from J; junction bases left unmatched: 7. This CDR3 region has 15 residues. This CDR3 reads CASRPRTGVTGELFF. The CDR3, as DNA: TGCGCCAGCAGGCCCAGGACAGGGGTTACCGGGGAGCTGTTTTTT.

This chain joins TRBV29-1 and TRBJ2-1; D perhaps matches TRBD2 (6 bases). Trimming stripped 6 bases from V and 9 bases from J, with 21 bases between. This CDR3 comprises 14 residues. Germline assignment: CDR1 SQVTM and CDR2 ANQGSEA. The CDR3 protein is CSVRLVSVDGEQFF. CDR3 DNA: TGCAGCGTCCGACTAGTCTCGGTGGATGGTGAGCAGTTCTTC.

DNA for the CDR3: TGTGCCAGCAGCCCGACCCCAACAGATACGCAGTATTTT. Translation: CASSPTPTDTQYF. This chain links TRBV5-6 with TRBJ2-3; the D is unclear. Between the trimmed V and J ends, which lost 4 bases and 3 bases, there was a span of 9 bases. CDR1 is SGHDT and CDR2 is YYEEEE in the germline V gene. The CDR3 runs to 13 residues.

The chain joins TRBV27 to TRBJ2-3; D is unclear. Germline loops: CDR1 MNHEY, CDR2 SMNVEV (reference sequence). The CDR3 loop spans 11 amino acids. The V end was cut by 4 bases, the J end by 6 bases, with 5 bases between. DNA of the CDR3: TGTGCCAGCAGTTCCCGTGATACGCAGTATTTT. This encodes CASSSRDTQYF.

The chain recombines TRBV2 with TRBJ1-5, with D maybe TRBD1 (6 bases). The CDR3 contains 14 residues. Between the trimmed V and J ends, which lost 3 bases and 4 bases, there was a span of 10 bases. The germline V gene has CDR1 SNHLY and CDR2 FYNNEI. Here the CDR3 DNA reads TGTGCCAGCAGTGAGCGGACAGTGAATCAGCCCCAGCATTTT. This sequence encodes CASSERTVNQPQHF.